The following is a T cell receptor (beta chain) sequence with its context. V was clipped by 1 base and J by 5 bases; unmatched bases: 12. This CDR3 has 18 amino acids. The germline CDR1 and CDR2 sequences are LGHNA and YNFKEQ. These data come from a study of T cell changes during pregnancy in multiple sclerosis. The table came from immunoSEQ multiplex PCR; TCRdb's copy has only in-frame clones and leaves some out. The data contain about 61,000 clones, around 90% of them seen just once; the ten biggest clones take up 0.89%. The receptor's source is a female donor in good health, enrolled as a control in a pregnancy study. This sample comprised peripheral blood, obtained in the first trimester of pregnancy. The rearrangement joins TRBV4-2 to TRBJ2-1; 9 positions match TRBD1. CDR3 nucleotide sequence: TGTGCCAGCAGCCAAGGAGGAGGAACAGGGGGCTACGACAATGAGCAGTTCTTC. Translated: CASSQGGGTGGYDNEQFF.